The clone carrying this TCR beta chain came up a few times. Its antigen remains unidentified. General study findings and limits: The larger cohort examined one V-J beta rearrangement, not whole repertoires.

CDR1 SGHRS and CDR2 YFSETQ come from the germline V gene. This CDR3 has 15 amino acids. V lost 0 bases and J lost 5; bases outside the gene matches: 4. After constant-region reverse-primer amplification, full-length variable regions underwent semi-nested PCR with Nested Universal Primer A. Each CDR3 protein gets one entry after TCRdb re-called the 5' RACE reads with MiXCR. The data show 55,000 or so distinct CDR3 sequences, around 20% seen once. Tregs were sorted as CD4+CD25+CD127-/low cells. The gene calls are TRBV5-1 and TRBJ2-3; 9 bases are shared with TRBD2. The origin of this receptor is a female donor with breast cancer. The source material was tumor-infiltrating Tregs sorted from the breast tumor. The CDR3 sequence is CASSLAAGGQDTQYF. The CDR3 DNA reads TGCGCCAGCAGCTTGGCAGCGGGAGGTCAAGATACGCAGTATTTT.